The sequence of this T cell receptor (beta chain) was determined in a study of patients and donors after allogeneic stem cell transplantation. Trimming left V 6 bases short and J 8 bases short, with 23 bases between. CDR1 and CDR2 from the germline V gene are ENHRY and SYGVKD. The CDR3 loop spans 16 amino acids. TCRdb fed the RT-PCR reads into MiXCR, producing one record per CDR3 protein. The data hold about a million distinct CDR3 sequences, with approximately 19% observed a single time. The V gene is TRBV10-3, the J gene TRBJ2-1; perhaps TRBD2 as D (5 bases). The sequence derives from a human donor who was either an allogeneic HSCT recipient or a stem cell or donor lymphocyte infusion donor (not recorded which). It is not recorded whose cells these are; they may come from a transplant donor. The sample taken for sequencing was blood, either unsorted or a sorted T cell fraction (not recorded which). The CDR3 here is CAISQIQVLDSDEQFF. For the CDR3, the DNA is TGTGCCATCAGCCAAATACAAGTACTAGATTCCGATGAGCAGTTCTTC.